Listed below are T cell receptor beta chains from one sample, sequenced in a study of blood T cell repertoires in COVID-19. TCRdb's copy holds only in-frame clones and misses some; the assay was immunoSEQ multiplex PCR. The table shows fewer than 90,000 clones, with around 89% occurring only once. Sequences were obtained from peripheral blood. All receptors derive from a woman older than 75 with active COVID-19. Each CDR3 is given with its conserved first and last residue. The order of the fields is clone size, D gene, V gene, J gene, CDR3 protein, CDR3 DNA. A D gene is named only where the DNA matches it firmly. For some rows the clone size is stated as once, few or many, or as a class when expanded; others skip it.

abundance: .
d_gene: TRBD1
v_gene: TRBV28
j_gene: TRBJ1-5
CDR3aa: CASSEDRGMRNQPQHF
CDR3nt: TGTGCCAGCAGCGAGGACAGGGGTATGCGCAATCAGCCCCAGCATTTT

abundance: .
d_gene: .
v_gene: TRBV6-5
j_gene: TRBJ2-7
CDR3aa: CASSKRDLNYEQYF
CDR3nt: TGTGCCAGCAGTAAACGGGACTTAAACTACGAGCAGTACTTC

abundance: .
d_gene: TRBD2
v_gene: TRBV6-5
j_gene: TRBJ2-1
CDR3aa: CASSHASGRTGEQFF
CDR3nt: TGTGCCAGCAGCCATGCTAGCGGGAGGACGGGTGAGCAGTTCTTC

abundance: .
d_gene: TRBD1
v_gene: TRBV18
j_gene: TRBJ2-7
CDR3aa: CASSPLTGGFTYEQYF
CDR3nt: TGTGCCAGCTCACCACTGACAGGGGGCTTTACCTACGAGCAGTACTTC

abundance: .
d_gene: TRBD1
v_gene: TRBV6-5
j_gene: TRBJ1-1
CDR3aa: CASRRGHGSEAFF
CDR3nt: TGTGCCAGCAGGAGGGGGCACGGATCCGAAGCTTTCTTT

abundance: .
d_gene: TRBD2
v_gene: TRBV2
j_gene: TRBJ2-7
CDR3aa: CASSEAAGTSDSSYEQYF
CDR3nt: TGTGCCAGCAGTGAAGCTGCCGGGACTAGCGACAGCTCCTACGAGCAGTACTTC

abundance: .
d_gene: TRBD2
v_gene: TRBV5-1
j_gene: TRBJ2-1
CDR3aa: CASTGTSGINEQFF
CDR3nt: TGCGCCAGCACCGGGACTAGCGGGATCAATGAGCAGTTCTTC

abundance: .
d_gene: .
v_gene: TRBV6-5
j_gene: TRBJ1-1
CDR3aa: CASSDIGGPTEAFF
CDR3nt: TGTGCCAGCAGCGATATTGGCGGTCCCACTGAAGCTTTCTTT

abundance: .
d_gene: .
v_gene: TRBV2
j_gene: TRBJ1-4
CDR3aa: CASSGPRGNRATNEKLFF
CDR3nt: TGTGCCAGCAGTGGGCCCAGGGGTAATAGGGCAACTAATGAAAAACTGTTTTTT

abundance: .
d_gene: .
v_gene: TRBV14
j_gene: TRBJ2-3
CDR3aa: CASSQETLTDTQYF
CDR3nt: TGTGCCAGCAGCCAAGAAACTCTTACAGATACGCAGTATTTT

abundance: .
d_gene: TRBD1
v_gene: TRBV5-1
j_gene: TRBJ2-7
CDR3aa: CASSSGTGESYEQYF
CDR3nt: TGCGCCAGCAGCTCCGGGACAGGGGAATCCTACGAGCAGTACTTC

abundance: .
d_gene: TRBD1
v_gene: TRBV5-1
j_gene: TRBJ2-7
CDR3aa: CASSPGLLGQSHYEQYF
CDR3nt: TGCGCCAGCAGCCCAGGACTCCTGGGACAGAGCCACTACGAGCAGTACTTC

abundance: .
d_gene: TRBD1
v_gene: TRBV6-5
j_gene: TRBJ2-3
CDR3aa: CASRYGTGSTDTQYF
CDR3nt: TGTGCCAGCAGATACGGGACAGGGAGCACAGATACGCAGTATTTT

abundance: once
d_gene: .
v_gene: TRBV5-5
j_gene: TRBJ2-1
CDR3aa: CASSFQAHNEQFF
CDR3nt: TGTGCCAGCAGCTTTCAGGCCCACAATGAGCAGTTCTTC

abundance: .
d_gene: TRBD2
v_gene: TRBV28
j_gene: TRBJ2-1
CDR3aa: CASSLTRTSGDEQFF
CDR3nt: TGTGCCAGCAGTTTAACCCGGACTAGTGGCGATGAGCAGTTCTTC

abundance: .
d_gene: TRBD2
v_gene: TRBV6-2/TRBV6-3
j_gene: TRBJ2-1
CDR3aa: CASSTITGTSGYEQFF
CDR3nt: TGTGCCAGCAGTACCATTACCGGGACTAGCGGTTATGAGCAGTTCTTC

abundance: .
d_gene: TRBD1
v_gene: TRBV5-5
j_gene: TRBJ1-5
CDR3aa: CASSLGTGTVNQPQHF
CDR3nt: TGTGCCAGCAGCTTGGGCACCGGGACAGTCAATCAGCCCCAGCATTTT

abundance: few
d_gene: .
v_gene: TRBV19
j_gene: TRBJ2-2
CDR3aa: CASSIRDGELFF
CDR3nt: TGTGCCAGTAGTATCCGAGACGGGGAGCTGTTTTTT

abundance: once
d_gene: TRBD1
v_gene: TRBV15
j_gene: TRBJ2-3
CDR3aa: CATSRPHGTVFTDTQYF
CDR3nt: TGTGCCACCAGCAGACCTCATGGGACAGTGTTCACAGATACGCAGTATTTT

abundance: .
d_gene: .
v_gene: TRBV4-2
j_gene: TRBJ2-7
CDR3aa: CASSQESRQANEQYF
CDR3nt: TGTGCCAGCAGCCAAGAATCGAGACAGGCGAACGAGCAGTACTTC

abundance: .
d_gene: TRBD2
v_gene: TRBV3-1/TRBV3-2
j_gene: TRBJ2-1
CDR3aa: CASSQDLDGTRYLF
CDR3nt: TGTGCCAGCAGCCAAGATCTGGACGGGACTAGATATCTCTTC

abundance: .
d_gene: TRBD2
v_gene: TRBV25-1
j_gene: TRBJ2-3
CDR3aa: CASSEYSGIHLDTQYF
CDR3nt: TGTGCCAGCAGTGAATATAGCGGGATACATTTAGATACGCAGTATTTT

abundance: .
d_gene: TRBD1
v_gene: TRBV5-3
j_gene: TRBJ2-5
CDR3aa: CARRPGTGYQETQYF
CDR3nt: TGTGCCAGAAGGCCCGGGACAGGATACCAAGAGACCCAGTACTTC

abundance: .
d_gene: TRBD1
v_gene: TRBV19
j_gene: TRBJ1-2
CDR3aa: CASSSTGVDGYTF
CDR3nt: TGTGCCAGTAGTTCGACAGGGGTGGATGGCTACACCTTC

abundance: .
d_gene: TRBD2
v_gene: TRBV6-2/TRBV6-3
j_gene: TRBJ2-3
CDR3aa: CASSYGGLAGGPFTDTQYF
CDR3nt: TGTGCCAGCAGTTACGGAGGACTAGCGGGAGGGCCTTTCACAGATACGCAGTATTTT

abundance: .
d_gene: TRBD2
v_gene: TRBV28
j_gene: TRBJ2-5
CDR3aa: CASSPWTSGQETQYF
CDR3nt: TGTGCCAGCAGTCCTTGGACTAGCGGCCAAGAGACCCAGTACTTC

abundance: .
d_gene: TRBD1
v_gene: TRBV15
j_gene: TRBJ1-1
CDR3aa: CATSRDPLDRVEEAFF
CDR3nt: TGTGCCACCAGCAGAGATCCCCTGGACAGGGTGGAGGAAGCTTTCTTT

abundance: .
d_gene: .
v_gene: TRBV5-1
j_gene: TRBJ1-2
CDR3aa: CASSLGIEGYGYTF
CDR3nt: TGCGCCAGCAGCTTGGGAATTGAGGGCTATGGCTACACCTTC

abundance: .
d_gene: TRBD1
v_gene: TRBV6-5
j_gene: TRBJ1-2
CDR3aa: CASSYSGTEGYTF
CDR3nt: TGTGCCAGCAGTTACTCCGGGACAGAAGGCTACACCTTC

abundance: .
d_gene: .
v_gene: TRBV25-1
j_gene: TRBJ2-3
CDR3aa: CASSSHRAPITDTQYF
CDR3nt: TGTGCCAGCAGTTCTCACAGGGCCCCGATCACAGATACGCAGTATTTT

abundance: .
d_gene: .
v_gene: TRBV23-1
j_gene: TRBJ1-5
CDR3aa: CASPTAQPQHF
CDR3nt: TGCGCCAGCCCGACAGCTCAGCCCCAGCATTTT

abundance: .
d_gene: TRBD2
v_gene: TRBV27
j_gene: TRBJ2-3
CDR3aa: CASSLTSPGLAGAADTQYF
CDR3nt: TGTGCCAGCAGTCTCACCTCCCCCGGACTAGCGGGAGCCGCAGATACGCAGTATTTT

abundance: .
d_gene: .
v_gene: TRBV5-4
j_gene: TRBJ2-4
CDR3aa: CASSLGRGSAKNIQYF
CDR3nt: TGTGCCAGCAGCTTGGGGAGGGGCTCAGCCAAAAACATTCAGTACTTC

abundance: .
d_gene: .
v_gene: TRBV5-4
j_gene: TRBJ2-7
CDR3aa: CASSRQLQSYEQYF
CDR3nt: TGTGCCAGCAGCCGACAGTTACAGTCCTACGAGCAGTACTTC

abundance: .
d_gene: TRBD2
v_gene: TRBV6-2/TRBV6-3
j_gene: TRBJ2-7
CDR3aa: CASSYVGRFGYEQYF
CDR3nt: TGTGCCAGCAGTTACGTCGGGAGGTTTGGCTACGAGCAGTACTTC

abundance: .
d_gene: .
v_gene: TRBV9
j_gene: TRBJ2-2
CDR3aa: CASSVGGALAGELFF
CDR3nt: TGTGCCAGCAGCGTAGGGGGAGCGCTGGCCGGGGAGCTGTTTTTT

abundance: .
d_gene: .
v_gene: TRBV27
j_gene: TRBJ1-5
CDR3aa: CASSFLRENQPQHF
CDR3nt: TGTGCCAGCAGTTTTCTACGGGAAAATCAGCCCCAGCATTTT

abundance: .
d_gene: .
v_gene: TRBV28
j_gene: TRBJ2-1
CDR3aa: CASSSLGGHEQFF
CDR3nt: TGTGCCAGCAGTTCACTGGGGGGTCATGAGCAGTTCTTC

abundance: .
d_gene: TRBD1
v_gene: TRBV7-6
j_gene: TRBJ2-2
CDR3aa: CASSSGGQGNTGELFF
CDR3nt: TGTGCCAGCAGCTCCGGGGGACAGGGGAACACCGGGGAGCTGTTTTTT

abundance: .
d_gene: TRBD1
v_gene: TRBV2
j_gene: TRBJ2-5
CDR3aa: CANVPDRGETQYF
CDR3nt: TGTGCCAACGTCCCTGACAGGGGAGAGACCCAGTACTTC

abundance: .
d_gene: .
v_gene: TRBV18
j_gene: TRBJ2-2
CDR3aa: CASSPGVPGHLTGELFF
CDR3nt: TGTGCCAGCTCACCAGGAGTACCGGGACATCTTACCGGGGAGCTGTTTTTT

abundance: .
d_gene: .
v_gene: TRBV3-1/TRBV3-2
j_gene: TRBJ2-4
CDR3aa: CASSLGASRDIQYF
CDR3nt: TGTGCCAGCAGCCTCGGAGCAAGCAGGGACATTCAGTACTTC